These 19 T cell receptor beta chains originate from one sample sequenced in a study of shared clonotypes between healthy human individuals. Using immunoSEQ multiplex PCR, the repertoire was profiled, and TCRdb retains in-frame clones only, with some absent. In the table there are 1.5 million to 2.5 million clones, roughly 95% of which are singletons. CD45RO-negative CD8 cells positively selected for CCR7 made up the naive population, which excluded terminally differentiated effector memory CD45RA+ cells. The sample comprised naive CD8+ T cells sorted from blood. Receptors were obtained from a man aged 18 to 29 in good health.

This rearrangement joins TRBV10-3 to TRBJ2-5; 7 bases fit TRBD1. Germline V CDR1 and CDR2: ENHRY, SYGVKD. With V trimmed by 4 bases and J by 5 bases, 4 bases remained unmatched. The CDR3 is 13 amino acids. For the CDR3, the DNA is TGTGCCATCAGTGGTGACAGGGATGAGACCCAGTACTTC. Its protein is CAISGDRDETQYF.

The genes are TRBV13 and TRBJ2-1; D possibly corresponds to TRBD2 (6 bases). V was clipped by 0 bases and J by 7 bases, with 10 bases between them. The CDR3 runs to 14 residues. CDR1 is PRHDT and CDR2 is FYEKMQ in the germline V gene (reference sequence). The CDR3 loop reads CASSLGRAGNEQFF. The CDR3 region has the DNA TGTGCCAGCAGCTTAGGCAGGGCGGGGAATGAGCAGTTCTTC.

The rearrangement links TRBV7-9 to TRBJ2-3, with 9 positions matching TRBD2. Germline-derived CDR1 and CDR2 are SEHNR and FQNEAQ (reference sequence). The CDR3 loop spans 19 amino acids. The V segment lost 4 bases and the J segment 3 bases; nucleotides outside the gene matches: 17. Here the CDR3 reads CASSSLATAGGWGTDTQYF. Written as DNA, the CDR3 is TGTGCCAGCAGCTCCCTAGCGACAGCGGGAGGCTGGGGGACAGATACGCAGTATTTT.

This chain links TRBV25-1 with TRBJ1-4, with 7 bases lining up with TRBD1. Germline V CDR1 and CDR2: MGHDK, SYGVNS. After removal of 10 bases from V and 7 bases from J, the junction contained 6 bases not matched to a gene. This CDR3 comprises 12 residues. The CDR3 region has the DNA TGTGCCACTAGACAGGGCGGTGAAAAACTGTTTTTT. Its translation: CATRQGGEKLFF.

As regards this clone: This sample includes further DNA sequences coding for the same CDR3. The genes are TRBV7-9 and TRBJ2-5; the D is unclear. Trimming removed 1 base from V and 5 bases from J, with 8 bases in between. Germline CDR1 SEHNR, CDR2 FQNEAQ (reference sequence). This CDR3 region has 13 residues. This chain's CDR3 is CASSLDPEETQYF. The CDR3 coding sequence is TGTGCCAGCAGCTTAGATCCTGAGGAGACCCAGTACTTC.

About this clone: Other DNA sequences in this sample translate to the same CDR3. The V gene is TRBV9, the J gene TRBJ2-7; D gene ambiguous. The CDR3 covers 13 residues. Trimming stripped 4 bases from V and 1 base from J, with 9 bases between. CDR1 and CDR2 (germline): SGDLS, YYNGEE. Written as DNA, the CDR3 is TGTGCCAGCAGCCCCCCTGATTCCTACGAGCAGTACTTC. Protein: CASSPPDSYEQYF. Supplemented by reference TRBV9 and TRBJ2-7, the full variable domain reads DSGVTQTPKHLITATGQRVTLRCSPRSGDLSVYWYQQSLDQGLQFLIQYYNGEERAKGNILERFSAQQFPDLHSELNLSSLELGDSALYFCASSPPDSYEQYFGPGTRLTVT.

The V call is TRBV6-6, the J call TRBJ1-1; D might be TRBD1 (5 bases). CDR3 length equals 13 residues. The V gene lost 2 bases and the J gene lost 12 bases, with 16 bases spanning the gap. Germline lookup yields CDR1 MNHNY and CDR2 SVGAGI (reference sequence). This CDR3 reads CASSYRWDEMSFF. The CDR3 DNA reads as TGTGCCAGCAGTTACAGGTGGGACGAAATGTCTTTCTTT.

In DNA form, the CDR3 reads TGCGCCAGCAGCTTGGCAACCGGACAGGGGATCGATCCAGAGACCCAGTACTTC. As protein: CASSLATGQGIDPETQYF. The chain combines TRBV5-1 with TRBJ2-5; 9 bases map to TRBD1. Trimming cost V 0 bases and J 4 bases; bases outside gene matches: 13. This CDR3 is 18 amino acids long. Germline-derived CDR1 and CDR2 are SGHRS and YFSETQ.

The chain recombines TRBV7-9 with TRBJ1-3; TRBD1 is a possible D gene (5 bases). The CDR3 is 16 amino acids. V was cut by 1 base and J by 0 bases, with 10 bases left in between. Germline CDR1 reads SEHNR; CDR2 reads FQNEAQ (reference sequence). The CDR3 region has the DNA TGTGCCAGCAGCTTAGAGACAGCCGGCTCTGGAAACACCATATATTTT. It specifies CASSLETAGSGNTIYF.

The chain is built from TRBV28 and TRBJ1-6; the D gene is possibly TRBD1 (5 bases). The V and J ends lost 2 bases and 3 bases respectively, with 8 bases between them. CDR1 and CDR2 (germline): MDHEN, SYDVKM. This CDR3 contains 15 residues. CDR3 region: CASSLRDHYNSPLHF. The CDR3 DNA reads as TGTGCCAGCAGTTTACGGGACCACTATAATTCACCCCTCCACTTT.

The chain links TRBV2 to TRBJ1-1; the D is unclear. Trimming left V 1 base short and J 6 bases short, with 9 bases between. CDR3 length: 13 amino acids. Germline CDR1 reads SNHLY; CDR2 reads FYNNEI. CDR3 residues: CASSEGNAPEAFF. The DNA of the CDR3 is TGTGCCAGCAGTGAAGGGAACGCGCCTGAAGCTTTCTTT. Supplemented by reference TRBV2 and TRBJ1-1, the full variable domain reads EPEVTQTPSHQVTQMGQEVILRCVPISNHLYFYWYRQILGQKVEFLVSFYNNEISEKSEIFDDQFSVERPDGSNFTLKIRSTKLEDSAMYFCASSEGNAPEAFFGQGTRLTVV.

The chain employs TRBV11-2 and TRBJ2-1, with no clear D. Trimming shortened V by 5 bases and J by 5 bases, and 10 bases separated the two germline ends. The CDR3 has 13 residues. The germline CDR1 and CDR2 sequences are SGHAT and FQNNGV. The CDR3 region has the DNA TGTGCCAGCAGCCAAAGGAGAAACAATGAGCAGTTCTTC. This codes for CASSQRRNNEQFF.

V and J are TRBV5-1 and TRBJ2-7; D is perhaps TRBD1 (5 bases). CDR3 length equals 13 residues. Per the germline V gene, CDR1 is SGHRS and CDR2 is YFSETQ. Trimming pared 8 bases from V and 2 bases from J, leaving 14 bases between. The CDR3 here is CASTGQHAYEQYF. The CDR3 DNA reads TGCGCCAGTACAGGTCAGCATGCCTACGAGCAGTACTTC.

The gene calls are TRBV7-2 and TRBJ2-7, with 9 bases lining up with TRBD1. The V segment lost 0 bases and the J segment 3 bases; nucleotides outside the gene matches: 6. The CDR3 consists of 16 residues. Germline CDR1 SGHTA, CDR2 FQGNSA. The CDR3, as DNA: TGTGCCAGCAGCTTAGCTGGGACAGGGTTTAACTACGAGCAGTACTTC. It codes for CASSLAGTGFNYEQYF.

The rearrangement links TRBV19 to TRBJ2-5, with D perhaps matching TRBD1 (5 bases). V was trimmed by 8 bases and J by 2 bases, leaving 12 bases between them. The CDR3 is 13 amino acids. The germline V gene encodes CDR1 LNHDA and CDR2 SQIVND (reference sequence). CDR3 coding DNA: TGTGCCAGTTTGGTCAGGGAACAAGAGACCCAGTACTTC. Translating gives CASLVREQETQYF.

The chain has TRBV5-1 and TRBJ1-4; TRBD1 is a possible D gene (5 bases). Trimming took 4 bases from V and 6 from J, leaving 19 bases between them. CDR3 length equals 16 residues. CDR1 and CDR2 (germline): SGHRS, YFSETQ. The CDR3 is CASSLTPGESDEKLFF. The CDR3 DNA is TGCGCCAGCAGCCTTACACCGGGGGAATCGGATGAAAAACTGTTTTTT.

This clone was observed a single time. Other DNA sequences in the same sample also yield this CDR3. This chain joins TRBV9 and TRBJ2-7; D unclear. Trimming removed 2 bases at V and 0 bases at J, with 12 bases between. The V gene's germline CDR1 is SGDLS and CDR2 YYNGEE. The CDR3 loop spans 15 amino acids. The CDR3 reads CASSVTPDGSYEQYF. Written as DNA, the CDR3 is TGTGCCAGCAGCGTGACTCCGGACGGCTCCTACGAGCAGTACTTC.

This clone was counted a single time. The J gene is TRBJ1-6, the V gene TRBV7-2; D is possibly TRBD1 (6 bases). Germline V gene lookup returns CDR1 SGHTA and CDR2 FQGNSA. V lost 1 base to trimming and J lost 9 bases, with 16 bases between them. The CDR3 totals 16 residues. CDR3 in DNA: TGTGCCAGCAGCTTAGTTTTCCTGACAGGAGGTTCACCCCTCCACTTT. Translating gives CASSLVFLTGGSPLHF.

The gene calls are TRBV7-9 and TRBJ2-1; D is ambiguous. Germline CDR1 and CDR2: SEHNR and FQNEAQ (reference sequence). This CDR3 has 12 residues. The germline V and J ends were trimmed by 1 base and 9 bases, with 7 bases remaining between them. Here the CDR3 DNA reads TGTGCCAGCAGCTTAGGGCGTGGTGAGCAGTTCTTC. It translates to CASSLGRGEQFF.